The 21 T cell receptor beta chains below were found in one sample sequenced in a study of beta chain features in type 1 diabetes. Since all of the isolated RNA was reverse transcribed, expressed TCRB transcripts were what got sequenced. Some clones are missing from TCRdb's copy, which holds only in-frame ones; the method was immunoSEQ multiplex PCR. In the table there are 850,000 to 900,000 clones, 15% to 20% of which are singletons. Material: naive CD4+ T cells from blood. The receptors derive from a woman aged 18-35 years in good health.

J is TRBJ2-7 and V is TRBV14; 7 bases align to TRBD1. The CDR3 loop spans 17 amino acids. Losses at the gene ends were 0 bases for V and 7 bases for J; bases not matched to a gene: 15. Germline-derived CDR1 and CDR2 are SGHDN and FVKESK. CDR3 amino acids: CASSQEGSWTGRGEQYF. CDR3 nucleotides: TGTGCCAGCAGCCAAGAAGGAAGCTGGACAGGTCGGGGTGAGCAGTACTTC.

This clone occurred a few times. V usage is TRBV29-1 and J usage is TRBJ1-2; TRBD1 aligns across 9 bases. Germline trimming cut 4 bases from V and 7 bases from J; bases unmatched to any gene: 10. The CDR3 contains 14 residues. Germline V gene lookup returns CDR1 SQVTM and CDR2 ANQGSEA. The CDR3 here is CSVGRGQGERGYTF. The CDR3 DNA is TGCAGCGTTGGGCGGGGACAGGGAGAGCGTGGCTACACCTTC.

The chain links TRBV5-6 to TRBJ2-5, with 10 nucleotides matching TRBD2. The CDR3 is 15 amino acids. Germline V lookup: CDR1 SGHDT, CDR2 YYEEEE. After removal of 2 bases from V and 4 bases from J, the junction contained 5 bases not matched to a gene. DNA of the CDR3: TGTGCCAGCAGCTTTTCTGCTAGCGGGAGAGAGACCCAGTACTTC. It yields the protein CASSFSASGRETQYF.

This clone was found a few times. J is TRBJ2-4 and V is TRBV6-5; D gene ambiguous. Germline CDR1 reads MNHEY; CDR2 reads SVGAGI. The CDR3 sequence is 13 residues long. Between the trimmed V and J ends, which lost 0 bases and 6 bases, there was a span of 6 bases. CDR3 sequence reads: CASSYSYGNIQYF. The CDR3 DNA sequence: TGTGCCAGCAGTTACTCGTACGGAAACATTCAGTACTTC.

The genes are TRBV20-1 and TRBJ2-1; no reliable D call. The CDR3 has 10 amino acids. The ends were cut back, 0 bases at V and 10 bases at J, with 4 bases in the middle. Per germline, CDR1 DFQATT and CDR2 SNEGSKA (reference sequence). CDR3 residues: CSAREVEQFF. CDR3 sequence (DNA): TGCAGTGCTAGAGAAGTCGAGCAGTTCTTC.

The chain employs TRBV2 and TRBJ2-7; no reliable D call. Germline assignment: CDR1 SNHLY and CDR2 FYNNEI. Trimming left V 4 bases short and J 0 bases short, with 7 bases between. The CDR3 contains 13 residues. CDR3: CASSGAGSYEQYF. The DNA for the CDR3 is TGTGCCAGCAGTGGGGCCGGCTCCTACGAGCAGTACTTC.

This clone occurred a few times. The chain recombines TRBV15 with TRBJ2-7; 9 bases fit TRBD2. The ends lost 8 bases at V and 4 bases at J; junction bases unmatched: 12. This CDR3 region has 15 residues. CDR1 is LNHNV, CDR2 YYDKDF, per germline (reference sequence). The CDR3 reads CATSGVGGRAYEQYF. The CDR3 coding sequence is TGTGCCACCTCCGGGGTCGGCGGGAGGGCTTACGAGCAGTACTTC.

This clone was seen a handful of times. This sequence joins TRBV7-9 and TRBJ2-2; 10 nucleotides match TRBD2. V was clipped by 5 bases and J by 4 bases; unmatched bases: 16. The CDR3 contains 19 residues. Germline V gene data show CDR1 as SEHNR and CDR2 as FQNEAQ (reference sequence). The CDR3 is CASSHLLAGGRKGTGELFF. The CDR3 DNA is TGTGCCAGCAGCCATTTGTTAGCGGGAGGCAGAAAAGGCACCGGGGAGCTGTTTTTT.

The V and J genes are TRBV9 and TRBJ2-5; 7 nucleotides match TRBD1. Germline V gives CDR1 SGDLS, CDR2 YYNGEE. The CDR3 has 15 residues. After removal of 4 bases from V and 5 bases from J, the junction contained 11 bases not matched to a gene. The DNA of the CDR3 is TGTGCCAGCAGCCCTGGGACAGCCATCGCGGAGACCCAGTACTTC. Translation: CASSPGTAIAETQYF.

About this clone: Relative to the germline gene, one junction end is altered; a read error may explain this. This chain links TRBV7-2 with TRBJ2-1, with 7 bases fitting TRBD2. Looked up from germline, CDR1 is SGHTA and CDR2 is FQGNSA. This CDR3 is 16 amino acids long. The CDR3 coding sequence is TGTGTCAGCAGCCCCTTTTCCCTAGCGGAGTACAATGAGCAGTTCTTC. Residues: CVSSPFSLAEYNEQFF.

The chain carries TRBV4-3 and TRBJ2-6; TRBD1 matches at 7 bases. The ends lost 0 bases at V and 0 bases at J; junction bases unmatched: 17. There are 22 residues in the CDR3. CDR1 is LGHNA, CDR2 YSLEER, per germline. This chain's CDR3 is CASSQDPHYPGQMSSGANVLTF. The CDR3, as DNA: TGCGCCAGCAGCCAAGACCCTCATTATCCGGGACAGATGAGCTCTGGGGCCAACGTCCTGACTTTC.

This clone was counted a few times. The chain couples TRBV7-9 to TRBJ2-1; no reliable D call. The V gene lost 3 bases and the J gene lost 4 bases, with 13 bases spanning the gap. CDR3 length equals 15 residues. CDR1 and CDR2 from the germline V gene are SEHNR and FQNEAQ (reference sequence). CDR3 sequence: CASSFASPIYNEQFF. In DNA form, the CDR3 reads TGTGCCAGCAGCTTCGCGTCTCCCATTTACAATGAGCAGTTCTTC.

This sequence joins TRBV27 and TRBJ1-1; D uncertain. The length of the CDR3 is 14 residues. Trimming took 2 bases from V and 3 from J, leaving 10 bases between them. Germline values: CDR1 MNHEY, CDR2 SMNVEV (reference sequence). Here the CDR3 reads CASSLNEADTEAFF. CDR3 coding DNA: TGTGCCAGCAGTTTAAATGAGGCGGACACTGAAGCTTTCTTT.

CDR3 in amino acids: CSVARRGVVEQFF. CDR3 bases: TGCAGCGTTGCCCGCCGGGGGGTGGTTGAGCAGTTCTTC. The chain recombines TRBV29-1 with TRBJ2-1, with 7 bases matching TRBD2. V lost 4 bases, J lost 9 bases, and 9 bases stayed unmatched. CDR1 is SQVTM, CDR2 ANQGSEA, per germline. The CDR3 has 13 residues.

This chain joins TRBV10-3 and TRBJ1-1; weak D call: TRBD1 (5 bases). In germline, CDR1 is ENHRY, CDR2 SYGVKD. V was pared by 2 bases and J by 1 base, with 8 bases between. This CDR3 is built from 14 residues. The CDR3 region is CAISEQGQNTEAFF. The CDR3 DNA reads TGTGCCATCAGTGAGCAGGGCCAGAACACTGAAGCTTTCTTT.

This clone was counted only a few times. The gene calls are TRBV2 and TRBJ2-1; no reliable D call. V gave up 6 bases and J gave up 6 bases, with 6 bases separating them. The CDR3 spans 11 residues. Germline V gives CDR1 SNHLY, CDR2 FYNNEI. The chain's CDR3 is CASRLTNEQFF. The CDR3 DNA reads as TGTGCCAGCAGACTAACCAATGAGCAGTTCTTC.

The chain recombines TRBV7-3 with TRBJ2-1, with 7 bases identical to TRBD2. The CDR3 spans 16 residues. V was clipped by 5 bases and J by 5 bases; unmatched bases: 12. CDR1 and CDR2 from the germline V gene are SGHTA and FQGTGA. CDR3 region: CASSPGGDLGNNEQFF. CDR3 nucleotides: TGTGCCAGCAGCCCTGGGGGGGACCTAGGTAACAATGAGCAGTTCTTC.

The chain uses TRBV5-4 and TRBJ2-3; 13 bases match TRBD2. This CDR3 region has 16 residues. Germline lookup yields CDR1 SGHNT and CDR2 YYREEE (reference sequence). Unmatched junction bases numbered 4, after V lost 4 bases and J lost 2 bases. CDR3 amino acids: CASSLGTSGDTDTQYF. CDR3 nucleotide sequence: TGTGCCAGCAGCCTTGGGACTAGCGGGGACACAGATACGCAGTATTTT.

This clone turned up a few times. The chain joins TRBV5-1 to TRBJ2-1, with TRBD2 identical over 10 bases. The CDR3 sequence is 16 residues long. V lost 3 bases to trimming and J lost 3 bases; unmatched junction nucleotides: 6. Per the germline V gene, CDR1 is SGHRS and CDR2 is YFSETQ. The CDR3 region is CASSSELAGDYNEQFF. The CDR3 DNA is TGCGCCAGCAGCTCGGAGCTAGCGGGAGACTACAATGAGCAGTTCTTC.

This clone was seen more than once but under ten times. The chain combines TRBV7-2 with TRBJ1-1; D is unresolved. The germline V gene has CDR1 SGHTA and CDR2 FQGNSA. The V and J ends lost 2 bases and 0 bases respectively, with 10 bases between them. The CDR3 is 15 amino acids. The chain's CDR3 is CASSLSVNLNTEAFF. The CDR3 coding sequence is TGTGCCAGCAGCTTATCGGTCAATCTGAACACTGAAGCTTTCTTT.

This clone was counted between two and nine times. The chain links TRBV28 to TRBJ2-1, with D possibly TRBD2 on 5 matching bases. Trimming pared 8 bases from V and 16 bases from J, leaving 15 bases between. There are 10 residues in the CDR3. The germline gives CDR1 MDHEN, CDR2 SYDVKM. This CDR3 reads CASGRTEGFF. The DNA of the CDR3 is TGTGCCAGCGGAAGGACCGAGGGATTCTTC.